A few counts support the clone carrying this T cell receptor (beta chain). What it binds is not known. This CDR3 region has 14 residues. Germline V gene sequence: CDR1 MNHNS, CDR2 SASEGT. Trimming cost V 0 bases and J 2 bases, with 4 bases left between them. These data are taken from a study of T cell responses to AZD1222 COVID-19 vaccine. The study's findings and limits: Breadth and depth of Spike-specific TCRs rose after two AZD1222 doses. Baseline serology detected seropositivity in only six AZD1222 recipients. Donors were mostly white British, more females; clonal diversity possibly underestimated.

TCRdb keeps only in-frame clones here, not all; method: immunoSEQ multiplex PCR. The sample includes around 140,000 clones, 80% to 90% of them seen just once. Specimen: peripheral blood, collected on day 0 of AZD1222 vaccination. The chain joins TRBV6-1 to TRBJ1-4, with D uncertain. This TCR was sampled from an adult in good health. The DNA for the CDR3 is TGTGCCAGCAGTGAAGCGGGGACTAATGAAAAACTGTTTTTT. It translates to CASSEAGTNEKLFF.